This T cell receptor (beta chain) was captured in a study of molecular identifiers for immune sequencing clone quantification. The germline gives CDR1 SGDLS, CDR2 YYNGEE. The CDR3 runs to 15 residues. V was clipped by 5 bases and J by 2 bases, with 15 bases between them. TCRdb itself ran the PCR reads through MiXCR, one entry per CDR3 protein. This table holds under 650,000 distinct CDR3 sequences, just under 20% found once. This TCR was sampled from a human donor in good health. Some libraries in this study had Jurkat cell RNA spiked in. The chain employs TRBV9 and TRBJ2-3; D is uncertain. The sample comprised naive CD8+ T cells from blood, with Jurkat cell RNA spiked in. Specified subset: FACS-sorted CD8+CD4-CCR7+CD45RA+ naive T cells. The CDR3 nucleotides read TGTGCCAGCAGTTATCCCTGCAGGCACACAGATACGCAGTATTTT. Protein sequence: CASSYPCRHTDTQYF.